The text below deals with one T cell receptor (beta chain). The conserved closing phenylalanine or tryptophan is absent in this CDR3, likely reflecting a read error. This sample was included in a study of T cell changes during pregnancy in multiple sclerosis. Method: immunoSEQ multiplex PCR; TCRdb's copy keeps in-frame clones and lacks some. The top ten hold 0.65% to 0.95% of the sample, which has about 32,000 clones, about nine tenths seen once. Germline lookup yields CDR1 GTSNPN and CDR2 SVGIG (reference sequence). CDR3 length equals 11 residues. This clonotype originated in a female donor in good health, enrolled as a control in a pregnancy study. This chain connects TRBV30 to TRBJ1-1; TRBD1 is a possible D gene (5 bases). The specimen comprised CD4+ T cells from peripheral blood mononuclear cells, sampled after pregnancy. Written as DNA, the CDR3 is TGTGCTTGGACGGGAGGGGTTGAAGCTTTCTTG. Its translation: CAWTGGVEAFL.